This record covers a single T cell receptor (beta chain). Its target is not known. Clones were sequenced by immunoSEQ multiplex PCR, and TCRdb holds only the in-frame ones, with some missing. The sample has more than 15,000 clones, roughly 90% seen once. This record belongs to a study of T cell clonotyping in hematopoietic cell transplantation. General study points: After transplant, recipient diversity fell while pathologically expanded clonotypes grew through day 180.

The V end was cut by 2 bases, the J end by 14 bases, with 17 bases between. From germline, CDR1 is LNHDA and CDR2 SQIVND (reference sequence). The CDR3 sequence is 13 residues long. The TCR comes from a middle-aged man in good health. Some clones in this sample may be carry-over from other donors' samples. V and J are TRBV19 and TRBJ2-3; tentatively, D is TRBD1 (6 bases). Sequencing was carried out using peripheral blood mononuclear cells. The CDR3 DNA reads TGTGCCAGTAGTATAACCCCCGGACAGCCACGGTATTTT. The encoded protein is CASSITPGQPRYF.